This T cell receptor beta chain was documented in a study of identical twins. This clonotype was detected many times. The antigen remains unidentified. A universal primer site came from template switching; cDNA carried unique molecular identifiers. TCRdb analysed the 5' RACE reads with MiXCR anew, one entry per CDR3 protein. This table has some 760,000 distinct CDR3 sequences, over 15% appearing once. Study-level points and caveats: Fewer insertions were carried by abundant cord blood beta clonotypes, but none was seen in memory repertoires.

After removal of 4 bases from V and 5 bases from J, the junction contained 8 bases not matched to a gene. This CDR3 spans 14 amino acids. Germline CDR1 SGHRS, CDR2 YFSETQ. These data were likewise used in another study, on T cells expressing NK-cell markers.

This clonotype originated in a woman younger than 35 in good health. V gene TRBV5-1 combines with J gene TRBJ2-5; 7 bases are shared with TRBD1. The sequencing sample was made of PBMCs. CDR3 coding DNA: TGCGCCAGCAGCCCACAGGGGCAAGAGGAGACCCAGTACTTC. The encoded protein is CASSPQGQEETQYF.